This paragraph reports one T cell receptor beta chain. The data belong to a study of blood T cell repertoires in COVID-19. Study in general: PBMCs, B-cell-depleted T cells, or T cells provided the cDNA or gDNA that made up the material.

Some clones are missing from TCRdb's copy, which holds only in-frame ones; the method was immunoSEQ multiplex PCR. The table records roughly 68,000 clones, 70% to 90% of them present only once. This CDR3 comprises 13 residues. Deletions cut 4 bases from V and 7 bases from J, with 12 bases between. Germline CDR1 SGDLS, CDR2 YYNGEE. The clonotype was recovered from a woman in her 70s with acute or convalescent COVID-19. The chain carries TRBV9 and TRBJ2-1; D ambiguous. The sequenced sample consisted of peripheral blood. The CDR3 DNA reads as TGTGCCAGCAGCTCAAACCCCGGGAATGAGCAGTTCTTC. It codes for CASSSNPGNEQFF.